The 23 T cell receptor beta chains below come from one sample, sequenced in a study of a mutant IDH1 vaccine in newly diagnosed glioma. The repertoire was sequenced with immunoSEQ multiplex PCR; TCRdb's copy has only in-frame clones and lacks some. The sample carries around 82,000 clones, 82% recorded once. Time point given: baseline, week 1 (first vaccination visit). Treatment reported: pre-vaccination baseline after standard-of-care therapy. Sample: PBMCs, taken from a glioma patient treated with radiotherapy, temozolomide or both. The receptors stem from a man aged 40-49 years with glioma. Some clones in this sample may be carry-over from other donors' samples.

This chain joins TRBV30 and TRBJ2-7, with D uncertain. V was shortened by 6 bases and J by 1 base, with 10 bases between the two germline ends. This CDR3 has 12 amino acids. CDR1 and CDR2 (germline): GTSNPN, SVGIG (reference sequence). The CDR3 loop is CACLGQSYEQYF. CDR3 sequence (DNA): TGTGCCTGCTTGGGCCAGTCCTACGAGCAGTACTTC.

This chain connects TRBV6-1 to TRBJ1-1; the D is unclear. There are 12 residues in the CDR3. Germline CDR1 and CDR2: MNHNS and SASEGT. The V end was cut by 11 bases, the J end by 9 bases, with 19 bases between. The CDR3 loop reads CALRRSGSKAFF. The CDR3 nucleotides are TGTGCCCTGAGACGCTCCGGGTCCAAAGCTTTCTTT.

The gene calls are TRBV2 and TRBJ1-2; tentatively, D is TRBD1 (5 bases). Per the germline V gene, CDR1 is SNHLY and CDR2 is FYNNEI. Trimming shortened V by 4 bases and J by 8 bases, and 14 bases separated the two germline ends. The CDR3 covers 13 residues. Here the CDR3 DNA reads TGTGCCAGCAGTGCCCAGGGAACTGGGGGCTACACCTTC. This sequence encodes CASSAQGTGGYTF.

This chain links TRBV7-2 with TRBJ2-3; D is perhaps TRBD1 (6 bases). The CDR3 has 15 amino acids. Germline V gene lookup returns CDR1 SGHTA and CDR2 FQGNSA. V lost 5 bases and J 4 bases, leaving 16 bases between the germline ends. The DNA for the CDR3 is TGTGCCAGCAGCCCAGGGGACGTCGAAGCAGATACGCAGTATTTT. Residues: CASSPGDVEADTQYF.

This clone was detected a few times. The chain couples TRBV5-4 to TRBJ2-7; 9 bases line up with TRBD1. V lost 0 bases, J lost 1 base, and 8 bases stayed unmatched. Per the germline V gene, CDR1 is SGHNT and CDR2 is YYREEE (reference sequence). The CDR3 covers 17 residues. The CDR3 loop is CASSLEGSDRGSYEQYF. The DNA of the CDR3 is TGTGCCAGCAGCTTGGAAGGGTCCGACAGGGGGTCCTACGAGCAGTACTTC.

The rearrangement joins TRBV27 to TRBJ1-5; TRBD1 matches at 7 bases. Per germline, CDR1 MNHEY and CDR2 SMNVEV (reference sequence). V gave up 4 bases and J gave up 2 bases; unmatched junction bases: 8. The CDR3 extends over 16 amino acids. CDR3 region: CASSSADRVGNQPQHF. In DNA form, the CDR3 reads TGTGCCAGCAGTTCAGCAGACAGGGTCGGCAATCAGCCCCAGCATTTT.

This chain connects TRBV7-9 to TRBJ2-5; perhaps D is TRBD1 or TRBD2 (6 bases each). Per the germline V gene, CDR1 is SEHNR and CDR2 is FQNEAQ (reference sequence). V shed 4 bases and J shed 5 bases, with 17 bases lying between them. This CDR3 spans 15 amino acids. The CDR3 DNA sequence: TGTGCCAGCAGCTCAAAAGGGGGGCATCGGGAGACCCAGTACTTC. It codes for CASSSKGGHRETQYF.

This rearrangement joins TRBV7-8 to TRBJ1-1; D unresolved. The CDR3 spans 13 residues. Germline V CDR1 and CDR2: SGHVS, FQNEAQ. V was shortened by 4 bases and J by 3 bases, with 9 bases between the two germline ends. The CDR3 DNA follows: TGTGCCAGCAGCTCTCCGTCCCACACTGAAGCTTTCTTT. Amino acids: CASSSPSHTEAFF.

In DNA form, the CDR3 reads TGTGCCATCAGGGGAGCAGGAGCTGGAAACACCATATATTTT. Translated, it gives CAIRGAGAGNTIYF. This sequence joins TRBV10-3 and TRBJ1-3; no firm D call. This CDR3 is 14 amino acids long. From germline, CDR1 is ENHRY and CDR2 SYGVKD. V dropped 6 bases and J dropped 2 bases, with 11 bases sitting between them.

V gene TRBV5-1 combines with J gene TRBJ2-3, with D maybe TRBD1 (7 bases). The V gene lost 2 bases and the J gene lost 3 bases, with 19 bases spanning the gap. The CDR3 is made up of 17 amino acids. CDR1 and CDR2 (germline): SGHRS, YFSETQ. The CDR3: CASSFGPRPGGTDTQYF. The DNA of the CDR3 is TGCGCCAGCAGCTTCGGGCCGCGGCCAGGGGGGACAGATACGCAGTATTTT.

The chain carries TRBV5-4 and TRBJ2-7; D gene uncertain. The CDR3 has 16 amino acids. CDR1 and CDR2 (germline): SGHNT, YYREEE (reference sequence). Trimming left V 3 bases short and J 5 bases short, with 21 bases between. The CDR3 reads CASSSAVVGVFDEQYF. In DNA, the CDR3 is TGTGCCAGCAGCTCGGCAGTTGTTGGGGTGTTCGACGAGCAGTACTTC.

V is TRBV6-5 and J is TRBJ2-1; 10 nucleotides align to TRBD2. The CDR3 is 15 residues long. V was pared by 3 bases and J by 8 bases, with 7 bases of the junction left unmatched. Germline V gene lookup returns CDR1 MNHEY and CDR2 SVGAGI. The CDR3 loop reads CASSYLGLASDEQFF. The CDR3 DNA sequence: TGTGCCAGCAGTTATTTGGGACTAGCGAGCGATGAGCAGTTCTTC.

V gene TRBV4-1 combines with J gene TRBJ1-6; D might be TRBD1 (6 bases). V was cut by 4 bases and J by 8 bases, with 24 bases left in between. The CDR3 covers 18 residues. Per germline, CDR1 MGHRA and CDR2 YSYEKL. CDR3 protein: CASSPKIPGQGRDSPLHF. The CDR3 nucleotides read TGCGCCAGCAGCCCTAAAATTCCGGGACAAGGAAGGGATTCACCCCTCCACTTT.

The chain recombines TRBV6-5 with TRBJ1-5; tentatively, D is TRBD1 (6 bases). CDR1 and CDR2 (germline): MNHEY, SVGAGI. Trimming pared 6 bases from V and 3 bases from J, leaving 15 bases between. CDR3 length: 15 amino acids. The CDR3 here is CASRSSRGVNQPQHF. The CDR3 DNA sequence: TGTGCCAGCAGATCGAGCAGGGGAGTCAATCAGCCCCAGCATTTT.

This chain links TRBV9 with TRBJ1-4, with D possibly matching TRBD1 (6 bases). Germline values: CDR1 SGDLS, CDR2 YYNGEE. V lost 3 bases to trimming and J lost 5 bases, with 11 bases between them. This CDR3 is 14 amino acids long. The CDR3, as DNA: TGTGCCAGCAGCGGCGACAGGTGGAATGAAAAACTGTTTTTT. It yields the protein CASSGDRWNEKLFF.

The V and J genes are TRBV10-3 and TRBJ1-1; no reliable D call. The CDR3 spans 15 residues. The ends were cut back, 10 bases at V and 2 bases at J, with 20 bases in the middle. The germline V gene encodes CDR1 ENHRY and CDR2 SYGVKD. This chain's CDR3 is CATRSGGFQNTEAFF. The CDR3 DNA sequence: TGTGCCACCAGGAGTGGAGGCTTCCAAAACACTGAAGCTTTCTTT.

V usage is TRBV27 and J usage is TRBJ2-5; 9 bases line up with TRBD1. The CDR3 contains 16 residues. The V gene's germline CDR1 is MNHEY and CDR2 SMNVEV (reference sequence). After removal of 6 bases from V and 2 bases from J, the junction contained 10 bases not matched to a gene. The CDR3 DNA follows: TGTGCCAGCAGAAGGTCGGGGACAGGGCTACAAGAGACCCAGTACTTC. It encodes CASRRSGTGLQETQYF.

The rearrangement uses TRBV7-9 and TRBJ2-7, with 10 bases that match TRBD2. J was trimmed by 2 bases and V by 4 bases; bases with no gene match: 2. The CDR3 is made up of 14 amino acids. Germline V gene lookup returns CDR1 SEHNR and CDR2 FQNEAQ (reference sequence). This CDR3 is CASSSSGGPYEQYF. Written as DNA, the CDR3 is TGTGCCAGCAGCTCTAGCGGGGGCCCCTACGAGCAGTACTTC. The full variable domain, its missing parts supplied by reference TRBV7-9 and TRBJ2-7, is DTGVSQNPRHKITKRGQNVTFRCDPISEHNRLYWYRQTLGQGPEFLTYFQNEAQLEKSRLLSDRFSAERPKGSFSTLEIQRTEQGDSAMYLCASSSSGGPYEQYFGPGTRLTVT.

This chain uses TRBV6-5 with TRBJ2-7; TRBD1 matches at 9 bases. After removal of 4 bases from V and 3 bases from J, the junction contained 10 bases not matched to a gene. Germline values: CDR1 MNHEY, CDR2 SVGAGI. This CDR3 has 16 residues. The CDR3 loop reads CASSLHLPDRGYEQYF. In nucleotides, the CDR3 is TGTGCCAGCAGTTTGCACCTTCCGGACAGGGGCTACGAGCAGTACTTC.

This clone was seen more than once but under ten times. The V and J genes are TRBV9 and TRBJ1-1; TRBD1 might be the D (5 bases). V was trimmed by 3 bases and J by 4 bases, leaving 16 bases between them. Germline CDR1 reads SGDLS; CDR2 reads YYNGEE. The length of the CDR3 is 15 residues. CDR3 sequence (DNA): TGTGCCAGCAGCGCAGGGCCGGGCGGGTTCACTGAAGCTTTCTTT. This sequence encodes CASSAGPGGFTEAFF. The whole variable domain, filled in from reference TRBV9 and TRBJ1-1, reads DSGVTQTPKHLITATGQRVTLRCSPRSGDLSVYWYQQSLDQGLQFLIQYYNGEERAKGNILERFSAQQFPDLHSELNLSSLELGDSALYFCASSAGPGGFTEAFFGQGTRLTVV.

The chain links TRBV25-1 to TRBJ1-2, with 8 bases that match TRBD1. Germline V gene data show CDR1 as MGHDK and CDR2 as SYGVNS. Trimming cost V 4 bases and J 5 bases; bases outside gene matches: 6. This CDR3 contains 14 residues. The CDR3 reads CASSGTGLWYGYTF. CDR3 DNA sequence: TGTGCCAGCAGTGGGACAGGGCTTTGGTATGGCTACACCTTC.

This chain connects TRBV11-2 to TRBJ1-4; no clear D gene. Germline-derived CDR1 and CDR2 are SGHAT and FQNNGV. The V gene lost 5 bases and the J gene lost 11 bases, with 15 bases spanning the gap. There are 13 residues in the CDR3. The chain's CDR3 is CASSPPDLGKLFF. The CDR3 DNA reads TGTGCCAGCAGCCCCCCAGACCTGGGGAAACTGTTTTTT.

The rearrangement joins TRBV10-3 to TRBJ1-1; D gene unclear. V was pared by 9 bases and J by 5 bases, with 10 bases between. The CDR3 loop spans 11 amino acids. Germline V lookup: CDR1 ENHRY, CDR2 SYGVKD. DNA for the CDR3: TGTGCCATTGGACCGGGGACTGAAGCTTTCTTT. This gives the protein CAIGPGTEAFF.